This TCR beta chain derives from a study of blood T cells in healthy people across ages. Combining a sample-barcoded 5' primer with a J-beta primer mix, a second PCR ran for roughly 6 to 12 cycles. MiXCR, applied by TCRdb to the 5' RACE reads, yields one record per CDR3 protein. Counted here are 700,000 to 1,000,000 distinct CDR3 sequences, around two fifths occurring once; the ten biggest clones make up roughly 19%. Points on this clonotype: Its antigen is currently unknown.

The CDR3 consists of 14 residues. CDR1 is SEHNR, CDR2 FQNEAQ, per germline (reference sequence). Regarding the study as a whole: No conclusive comparison of naive versus antigen-experienced cells was possible with unsorted PBMCs.

It was approximately 10 milliliters of peripheral blood that were drawn from each donor. The material sequenced was blood. The rearrangement joins TRBV7-9 to TRBJ2-1; no reliable D call. The end of the DNA is better explained by TRBJ2-7, so the J call may be wrong. The receptor's source is a man in his 60s in good health. Here the CDR3 DNA reads TGTGCCAGCAGCTCGTGGAGCTCCTACGATGAGCAGTACTTC. The encoded protein is CASSSWSSYDEQYF.